One sample yielded the 21 T cell receptor beta chains listed below, sequenced in a study of cytotoxic CD8 clonotypes in ibrutinib-treated CLL. Using immunoSEQ multiplex PCR, the repertoire was profiled, and TCRdb retains in-frame clones only, with some absent. This table holds approximately 130,000 clones, roughly 84% found once. The sample was PBMCs, taken after 24 months of ibrutinib treatment. The receptors were sampled from a human donor with chronic lymphocytic leukemia.

The chain employs TRBV29-1 and TRBJ1-1; tentatively, D is TRBD1 (5 bases). V was trimmed by 6 bases and J by 3 bases, leaving 20 bases between them. From germline, CDR1 is SQVTM and CDR2 ANQGSEA. CDR3 length: 15 residues. Here the CDR3 DNA reads TGCAGCGTCCCTAAAACAGGTTGGAGGGACACTGAAGCTTTCTTT. It specifies CSVPKTGWRDTEAFF.

The J gene is TRBJ2-7, the V gene TRBV27; 9 bases map to TRBD1. Trimming at V came to 8 bases and at J to 7 bases, leaving 9 bases not matched to a gene. This CDR3 is built from 13 residues. Germline V gene sequence: CDR1 MNHEY, CDR2 SMNVEV (reference sequence). CDR3 coding DNA: TGTGCCAGCCGCAGACAGGGGGTTGGGGAGCAGTACTTC. Its translation is CASRRQGVGEQYF.

The chain combines TRBV5-1 with TRBJ2-3; no definite D call. CDR1 is SGHRS and CDR2 is YFSETQ in the germline V gene. V lost 2 bases, J lost 5 bases, and 9 bases lay in between. The CDR3 totals 13 residues. DNA for the CDR3: TGCGCCAGCAGCTTAGCGATGGAAGATACGCAGTATTTT. This gives the protein CASSLAMEDTQYF.

The chain uses TRBV5-1 and TRBJ1-1; TRBD1 is a possible D gene (5 bases). Per the germline V gene, CDR1 is SGHRS and CDR2 is YFSETQ. This CDR3 region has 13 residues. Trimming cost V 0 bases and J 10 bases, with 13 bases left between them. DNA of the CDR3: TGCGCCAGCAGCTTGGCTGTGGGGCGGGGAGCTTTCTTT. It is translated as CASSLAVGRGAFF.

V usage is TRBV6-5 and J usage is TRBJ2-7, with 9 bases that match TRBD1. The CDR3 totals 13 residues. Trimming removed 9 bases from V and 7 bases from J; junction bases left unmatched: 10. Germline V gives CDR1 MNHEY, CDR2 SVGAGI. Here the CDR3 DNA reads TGTGCCAGTAGTGCACAGGGGGCGAGTGAGCAGTACTTC. Residues: CASSAQGASEQYF.

The gene calls are TRBV7-2 and TRBJ2-3; 13 bases are shared with TRBD2. CDR1 SGHTA and CDR2 FQGNSA come from the germline V gene. V gave up 6 bases and J gave up 5 bases; unmatched junction bases: 8. The CDR3 length is 16 residues. CDR3 coding DNA: TGTGCCAGCAGGCTAACTAGCGGGGGGGCGGGAGATACGCAGTATTTT. It is translated as CASRLTSGGAGDTQYF.

The CDR3 nucleotides read TGTGCCAGCAGCGCGGCGGGGGCCCGCACAGATACGCAGTATTTT. It translates to CASSAAGARTDTQYF. This chain links TRBV7-2 with TRBJ2-3; possible D gene TRBD2, 7 bases. Germline-derived CDR1 and CDR2 are SGHTA and FQGNSA. Trimming took off 5 bases at V and 1 base at J, with 13 bases between the two ends. The CDR3 extends over 15 amino acids. Together with reference TRBV7-2 and TRBJ2-3, the CDR3 gives the full variable domain: GAGVSQSPSNKVTEKGKDVELRCDPISGHTALYWYRQSLGQGLEFLIYFQGNSAPDKSGLPSDRFSAERTGGSVSTLTIQRTQQEDSAVYLCASSAAGARTDTQYFGPGTRLTVL.

The chain uses TRBV9 and TRBJ2-3, with D unresolved. Germline-derived CDR1 and CDR2 are SGDLS and YYNGEE. The CDR3 is 13 amino acids. V was trimmed by 0 bases and J by 2 bases, leaving 4 bases between them. As DNA, the CDR3 is TGTGCCAGCAGCGTAGGCCTCACAGATACGCAGTATTTT. This encodes CASSVGLTDTQYF.

This chain connects TRBV10-3 to TRBJ2-7; D perhaps matches TRBD2 (6 bases). Trimming took 4 bases from V and 6 from J, leaving 13 bases between them. The CDR3 loop spans 13 amino acids. Germline CDR1 reads ENHRY; CDR2 reads SYGVKD. CDR3 residues: CAISVGGVSEQYF. The CDR3 coding sequence is TGTGCCATCAGTGTCGGCGGGGTGAGCGAGCAGTACTTC.

This chain joins TRBV7-6 and TRBJ2-7, with 7 bases aligning to TRBD1. Trimming took 3 bases from V and 3 from J; bases not matched to a gene: 2. Germline lookup yields CDR1 SGHVS and CDR2 FNYEAQ. This CDR3 is 13 amino acids long. CDR3 DNA sequence: TGTGCCAGCAGCTTTAGGGGGCGCTACGAGCAGTACTTC. Its protein product is CASSFRGRYEQYF.

The chain couples TRBV7-8 to TRBJ1-3; D remains unclear. The CDR3 is 14 amino acids. Germline V gene sequence: CDR1 SGHVS, CDR2 FQNEAQ. Trimming stripped 3 bases from V and 0 bases from J, with 6 bases between. The CDR3 region is CASSFGNSGNTIYF. In nucleotides, the CDR3 is TGTGCCAGCAGCTTTGGGAACTCTGGAAACACCATATATTTT.

The J gene is TRBJ1-6, the V gene TRBV5-1; 9 nucleotides align to TRBD1. J was trimmed by 10 bases and V by 1 base; bases with no gene match: 18. The CDR3 is 19 amino acids. The germline gives CDR1 SGHRS, CDR2 YFSETQ. The CDR3 nucleotides read TGCGCCAGCAGCTTGACGCTGGGGACAGGGTCTCTTGGGGGGTCACCCCTCCACTTT. This gives the protein CASSLTLGTGSLGGSPLHF.

The rearrangement joins TRBV10-3 to TRBJ2-7; 14 bases fit TRBD2. Germline V gene data show CDR1 as ENHRY and CDR2 as SYGVKD. Germline trimming cut 10 bases from V and 0 bases from J; bases unmatched to any gene: 8. This CDR3 contains 16 residues. The CDR3 nucleotides are TGTGCCACCGGGACTAGCGGGGGTTTGAGCTCCTACGAGCAGTACTTC. Amino acids: CATGTSGGLSSYEQYF.

J is TRBJ2-3 and V is TRBV7-9; no clear D. V was cut by 11 bases and J by 6 bases, with 6 bases left in between. This CDR3 is built from 9 residues. The germline CDR1 and CDR2 sequences are SEHNR and FQNEAQ (reference sequence). CDR3: CAVKDTQYF. The CDR3 DNA is TGTGCCGTCAAGGATACGCAGTATTTT.

This rearrangement joins TRBV15 to TRBJ2-7; D is possibly TRBD2 (7 bases). Trimming pared 0 bases from V and 2 bases from J, leaving 11 bases between. Germline V lookup: CDR1 LNHNV, CDR2 YYDKDF (reference sequence). The CDR3 spans 15 residues. As DNA, the CDR3 is TGTGCCACCAGCAGAGAAAAGGGGGGGACCTACGAGCAGTACTTC. Amino acids: CATSREKGGTYEQYF.

This clone was seen more than once but under ten times. The J gene is TRBJ1-2, the V gene TRBV9; D remains unclear. Germline V gene lookup returns CDR1 SGDLS and CDR2 YYNGEE. V gave up 3 bases and J gave up 5 bases, with 14 bases separating them. This CDR3 contains 14 residues. The CDR3: CASSGRGVVYGYTF. DNA for the CDR3: TGTGCCAGCAGCGGGAGAGGCGTAGTGTATGGCTACACCTTC.

Only one count was recorded for this clone. This chain links TRBV28 with TRBJ1-5; the D gene is possibly TRBD1 (6 bases). The V end lost 3 bases, the J end lost 3 bases, and 12 bases lay between the germline ends. Germline V lookup: CDR1 MDHEN, CDR2 SYDVKM. The CDR3 covers 15 residues. The CDR3 protein is CASSFSDRDNQPQHF. The DNA for the CDR3 is TGTGCCAGCAGTTTTTCGGACAGAGACAATCAGCCCCAGCATTTT.

The rearrangement uses TRBV11-2 and TRBJ1-1; the D gene is possibly TRBD1 (6 bases). The germline V gene has CDR1 SGHAT and CDR2 FQNNGV. This CDR3 is built from 14 residues. Trimming took 4 bases from V and 4 from J, leaving 13 bases between them. CDR3 amino acids: CASSWEGGGTEAFF. In nucleotides, the CDR3 is TGTGCCAGCAGCTGGGAAGGGGGAGGCACTGAAGCTTTCTTT.

This clone was seen only once. V usage is TRBV7-8 and J usage is TRBJ1-5; 8 positions match TRBD1. The CDR3 is 16 residues long. Trimming took 6 bases from V and 0 from J; bases not matched to a gene: 7. Germline V gene lookup returns CDR1 SGHVS and CDR2 FQNEAQ. CDR3 bases: TGTGCCAGCAGGGGGGACAGGTGGAATAGCAATCAGCCCCAGCATTTT. It codes for CASRGDRWNSNQPQHF.

The chain carries TRBV18 and TRBJ1-4; 9 bases are shared with TRBD1. V was pared by 4 bases and J by 5 bases, with 2 bases of the junction left unmatched. CDR3 size: 14 residues. Germline V gene data show CDR1 as KGHSH and CDR2 as LQKENI. Written as DNA, the CDR3 is TGTGCCAGCTCACAAGGACAGGGGAATGAAAAACTGTTTTTT. It specifies CASSQGQGNEKLFF.

V is TRBV7-2 and J is TRBJ1-6; 8 bases match TRBD1. The CDR3 sequence is 15 residues long. Germline CDR1 SGHTA, CDR2 FQGNSA. Germline trimming cut 5 bases from V and 7 bases from J; bases unmatched to any gene: 7. For the CDR3, the DNA is TGTGCCAGCAGCCTTGGACAGGGAGGGAATTCACCCCTCCACTTT. This gives the protein CASSLGQGGNSPLHF. Looking up the rest from reference TRBV7-2 and TRBJ1-6 gives the full variable domain: GAGVSQSPSNKVTEKGKDVELRCDPISGHTALYWYRQSLGQGLEFLIYFQGNSAPDKSGLPSDRFSAERTGGSVSTLTIQRTQQEDSAVYLCASSLGQGGNSPLHFGNGTRLTVT.